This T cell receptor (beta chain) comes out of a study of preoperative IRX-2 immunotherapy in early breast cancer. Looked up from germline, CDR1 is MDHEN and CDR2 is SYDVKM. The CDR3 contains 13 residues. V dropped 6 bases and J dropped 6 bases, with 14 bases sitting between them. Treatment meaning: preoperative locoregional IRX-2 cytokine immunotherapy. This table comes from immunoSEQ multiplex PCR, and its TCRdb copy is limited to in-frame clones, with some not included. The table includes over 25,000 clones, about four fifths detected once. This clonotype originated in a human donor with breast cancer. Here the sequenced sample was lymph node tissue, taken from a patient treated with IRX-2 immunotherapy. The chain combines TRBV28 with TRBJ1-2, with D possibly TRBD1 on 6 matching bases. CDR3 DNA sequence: TGTGCCAGCAGACAGGGTACACGCCATGGCTACACCTTC. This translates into CASRQGTRHGYTF.